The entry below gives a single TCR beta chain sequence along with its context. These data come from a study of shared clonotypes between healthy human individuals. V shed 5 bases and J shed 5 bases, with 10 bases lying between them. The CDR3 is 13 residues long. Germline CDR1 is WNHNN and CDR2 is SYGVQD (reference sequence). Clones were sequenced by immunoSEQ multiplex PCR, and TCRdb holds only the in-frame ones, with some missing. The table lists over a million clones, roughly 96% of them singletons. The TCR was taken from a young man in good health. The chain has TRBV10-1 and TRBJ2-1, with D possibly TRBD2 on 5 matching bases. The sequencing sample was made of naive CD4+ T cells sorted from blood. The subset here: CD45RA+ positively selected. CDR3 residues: CASSKLGDNEQFF. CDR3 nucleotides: TGCGCCAGCAGTAAACTAGGCGACAATGAGCAGTTCTTC.